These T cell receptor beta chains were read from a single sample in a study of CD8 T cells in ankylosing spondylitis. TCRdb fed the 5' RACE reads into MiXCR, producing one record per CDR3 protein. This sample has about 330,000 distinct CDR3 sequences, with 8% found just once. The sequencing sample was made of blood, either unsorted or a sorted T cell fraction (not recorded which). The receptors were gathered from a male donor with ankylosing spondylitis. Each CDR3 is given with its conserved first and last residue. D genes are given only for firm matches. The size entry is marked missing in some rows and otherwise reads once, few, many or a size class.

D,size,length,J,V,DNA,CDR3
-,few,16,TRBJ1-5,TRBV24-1,TGTGCCACCAGTGATTCTCCGGCCAGGAACAATCAGCCCCAGCATTTT,CATSDSPARNNQPQHF
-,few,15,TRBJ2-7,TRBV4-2,TGTGCCAGCAGCCAAGGAACCGGCCTCTCCTACGAGCAGTACTTC,CASSQGTGLSYEQYF
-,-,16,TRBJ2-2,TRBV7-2,TGTGCCAGCAGGACGGGTCGAACGGGGAACACCGGGGAGCTGTTTTTT,CASRTGRTGNTGELFF
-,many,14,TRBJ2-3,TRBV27,TGTGCCAGCAGTGTGACTAGAGGCACAGATACGCAGTATTTT,CASSVTRGTDTQYF
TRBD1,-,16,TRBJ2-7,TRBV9,TGTGCCAGCAGCGTAGAGGGACAGGGGGCCTTCTACGAGCAGTACTTC,CASSVEGQGAFYEQYF
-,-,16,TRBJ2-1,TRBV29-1,TGCAGCGTTGAGAACTGGTTTATAAGCTCCTACAATGAGCAGTTCTTC,CSVENWFISSYNEQFF
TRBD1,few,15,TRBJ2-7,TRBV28,TGTGCCAGCCCCCCCACCAGAGGGGGCGGTTACGAGCAGTACTTC,CASPPTRGGGYEQYF
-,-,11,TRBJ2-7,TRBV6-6,TGTGCCAGCAGTTGGGGGCTTGAGCAGTACTTC,CASSWGLEQYF
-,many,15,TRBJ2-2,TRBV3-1,TGTGCCAGCAGCCCCTGGGGGGTTAATACCGGGGAGCTGTTTTTT,CASSPWGVNTGELFF
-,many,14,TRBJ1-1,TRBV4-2,TGTGCCAGCAGCCAAGATCCAGGTCCCCCTGAAGCTTTCTTT,CASSQDPGPPEAFF
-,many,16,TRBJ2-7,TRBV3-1,TGTGCCAGCAGCCAAGGGCGGCGGGCGAGCTCCTACGAGCAGTACTTC,CASSQGRRASSYEQYF
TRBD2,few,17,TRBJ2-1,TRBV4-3,TGCGCCAGCAGCCAAGATGATCTAGCGGCTTCCTACAATGAGCAGTTCTTC,CASSQDDLAASYNEQFF
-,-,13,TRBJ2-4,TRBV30,TGTGCCTGCCAAACAGGGCGAAAAAACATTCAGTACTTC,CACQTGRKNIQYF
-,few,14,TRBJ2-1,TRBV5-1,TGCGCCAGCAGCTTGGCCCTGGGATACAATGAGCAGTTCTTC,CASSLALGYNEQFF